The 5 T cell receptor beta chains reported below all come from one sample, sequenced in a study of neurological immune-mediated disorders. TCRdb fed the 5' RACE reads into MiXCR, producing one record per CDR3 protein. The sample shows about 58,000 distinct CDR3 sequences, approximately 3.1% of them seen only once. The sequencing input was PBMCs. The receptor source for this set is a woman aged 55-69 years with multiple sclerosis.

At least ten counts were recorded for this clonotype. This chain connects TRBV5-1 to TRBJ2-5; TRBD1 matches 7 bases. With 2 bases clipped from V and 4 bases from J, the junction kept 8 bases outside the gene matches. Germline CDR1 SGHRS, CDR2 YFSETQ. CDR3 length equals 15 residues. CDR3 nucleotide sequence: TGCGCCAGCAGCTTCGGACCTGGACAGGCAGAGACCCAGTACTTC. Translated, it gives CASSFGPGQAETQYF.

This clonotype was seen ten or more times. The chain links TRBV7-8 to TRBJ2-7; 13 bases map to TRBD2. The ends lost 5 bases at V and 3 bases at J; junction bases unmatched: 4. Germline CDR1 SGHVS, CDR2 FQNEAQ. This CDR3 contains 15 residues. The DNA of the CDR3 is TGTGCCAGCAGCGAAGGGACTAGCGGGATCTACGAGCAGTACTTC. Amino acid sequence: CASSEGTSGIYEQYF.

The chain recombines TRBV7-2 with TRBJ2-1, with D perhaps matching TRBD1 (6 bases). V lost 0 bases and J lost 15, with 15 bases in between. Germline V gene sequence: CDR1 SGHTA, CDR2 FQGNSA. The CDR3 is 13 amino acids. CDR3: CASSLAGRGVRFF. DNA for the CDR3: TGTGCCAGCAGCTTAGCGGGCAGGGGAGTACGGTTCTTC.

This clonotype has ten or more counts. CDR3 protein: CASSSYNEQFF. CDR3 coding DNA: TGTGCCAGCAGCAGTTACAATGAGCAGTTCTTC. The gene calls are TRBV3-1 and TRBJ2-1; D not certain. The CDR3 spans 11 residues. Germline V CDR1 and CDR2: LGHDT, YNNKEL (reference sequence). The ends were cut back, 5 bases at V and 4 bases at J, with 3 bases in the middle.

In this sample, this clonotype turned up many times. The chain is built from TRBV12-3 or TRBV12-4 and TRBJ1-5, with a possible D match to TRBD1 (5 bases). The CDR3 sequence is 14 residues long. The V gene lost 5 bases and the J gene lost 1 base, with 9 bases spanning the gap. Here the CDR3 DNA reads TGTGCCAGCAGTCCCAGGGTAAGCAATCAGCCCCAGCATTTT. Its protein product is CASSPRVSNQPQHF.